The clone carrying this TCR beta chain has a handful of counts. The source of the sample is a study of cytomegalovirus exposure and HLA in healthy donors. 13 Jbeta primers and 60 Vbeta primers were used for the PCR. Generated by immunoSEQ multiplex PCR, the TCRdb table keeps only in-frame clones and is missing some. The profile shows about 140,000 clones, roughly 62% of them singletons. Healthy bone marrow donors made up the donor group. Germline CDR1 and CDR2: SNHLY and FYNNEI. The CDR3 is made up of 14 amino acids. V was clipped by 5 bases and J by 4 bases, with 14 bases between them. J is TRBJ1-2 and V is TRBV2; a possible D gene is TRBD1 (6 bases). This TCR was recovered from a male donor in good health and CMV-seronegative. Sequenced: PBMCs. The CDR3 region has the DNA TGTGCCAGCAGTCTACAGGGTCCCACCTATGGCTACACCTTC. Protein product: CASSLQGPTYGYTF.